These T cell receptor beta chains were read from a single sample in a study of blood T cells in healthy people across ages. TCRdb analysed the 5' RACE reads with MiXCR anew, one entry per CDR3 protein. The data show hundreds of thousands of distinct CDR3 sequences, approximately 48% seen once. Material: blood. The receptors originated from a man aged 60-69 years in good health. Both conserved end residues are part of each CDR3. D genes are given only for firm matches. Size values are once, few and many counts, or a class for expanded clones, and some rows have none.

J gene	clone size	D gene	V gene	CDR3 DNA	CDR3 protein
TRBJ2-3	NA	TRBD2	TRBV6-4	TGTGCCTTACGGGCGGGCATTAGCGGGGGCCTCACAGATACGCAGTATTTT	CALRAGISGGLTDTQYF
TRBJ2-7	NA	NA	TRBV12-3/TRBV12-4	TGTGCCAGCAATTTTGTCGCGGGGGCGTCCCACGAGCAGTACTTC	CASNFVAGASHEQYF
TRBJ2-5	NA	TRBD2	TRBV9	TGTGCCAGCTCTAGCGGGGATTCAGGGGGGCAAGAGACCCAGTACTTC	CASSSGDSGGQETQYF
TRBJ1-2	NA	NA	TRBV7-9	TGTACCAGCAGCCCGGACGACGGGGGCGTCGGGTATGGCTACACCTTC	CTSSPDDGGVGYGYTF
TRBJ2-7	few	NA	TRBV6-5	TGTGCCAGCAAAACGGACGGAATACGTAGCGAGCAGTACTTC	CASKTDGIRSEQYF
TRBJ1-5	NA	NA	TRBV5-5	TGTGCCAGCAGCTTTGGGACCCAGAGCAATCAGCCCCAGCATTTT	CASSFGTQSNQPQHF
TRBJ2-5	NA	NA	TRBV10-3	TGTGTCATCAGTGAGTCAGGCCCCGGTGAGACCCAGTACTTC	CVISESGPGETQYF
TRBJ1-5	NA	NA	TRBV2	TGTGCCAGCAGTGAAACGACCGGAGCGGGGCCCCAGCATTTT	CASSETTGAGPQHF
TRBJ2-5	NA	NA	TRBV7-3	TGCCACTCCAGTCTCGGGAGTATCGCCATGCCCCAAGAGACCCAGTACTTC	CHSSLGSIAMPQETQYF
TRBJ2-7	few	NA	TRBV7-2	TGTGCCAGCAGCTTCCCGGGTGCCAGCGAGCAGTACTTC	CASSFPGASEQYF
TRBJ2-4	NA	TRBD1	TRBV13	TGTGCCAGCAGCTTAGAAGGGGGCCGGGCCAAAAACATTCAGTACTTC	CASSLEGGRAKNIQYF
TRBJ1-1	NA	NA	TRBV29-1	TGCAGCGTTGAAAAACAGCTGAACACTGAAGCTTTCTTT	CSVEKQLNTEAFF
TRBJ1-4	NA	TRBD1	TRBV7-9	TGTGCCAGCAGCCCCCAAGGAGGGACAGGAAAAAATGAAAAACTGTTTTTT	CASSPQGGTGKNEKLFF
TRBJ1-1	NA	NA	TRBV20-1	TGCAGTGCAGGGGTGTCCTTAACTGAAGCTTTCTTT	CSAGVSLTEAFF
TRBJ1-1	NA	NA	TRBV2	TGTGCCAGCACTGCCTACCGCACTGAAGCTTTCTTT	CASTAYRTEAFF
TRBJ1-4	few	NA	TRBV7-9	TGTGCCAGCAGCTTCCCCTCGTCAGAATCTAATGAAAAACTGTTTTTT	CASSFPSSESNEKLFF
TRBJ2-5	NA	NA	TRBV11-2	TGTGCCAGCAGCTTATTAGGTGTCGGAGGGGAGACCCAGTACTTC	CASSLLGVGGETQYF
TRBJ1-5	NA	NA	TRBV7-9	TGTGCCAGCAGCTTAGTCGAGGGACAGCCCCAGCATTTT	CASSLVEGQPQHF
TRBJ2-1	many	NA	TRBV25-1	TGTGCCAGCAGAGACGGGACAACTCACAATGAGCAGTTCTTC	CASRDGTTHNEQFF
TRBJ2-1	NA	TRBD2	TRBV28	TGTGCCAGCAGGGACCCGGGACTAGGGGCCTACAATGAGCAGTTCTTC	CASRDPGLGAYNEQFF
TRBJ2-7	few	TRBD1	TRBV12-3/TRBV12-4	TGTGCCAGCAGTAGCCGGGACAGGGGGCCGGTGAACGAGCAGTACTTC	CASSSRDRGPVNEQYF
TRBJ2-7	once	NA	TRBV10-3	TGTGCCATCAGTGAGTCCTCTTCCGAGCAGTACTTC	CAISESSSEQYF
TRBJ2-2	few	NA	TRBV12-3/TRBV12-4	TGTGCCAGCAGTTCGCACAGGGGGGGTAACACCGGGGAGCTGTTTTTT	CASSSHRGGNTGELFF
TRBJ2-1	NA	NA	TRBV9	TGTGCCAGCAGCCCCCGAGGGTATAGAGGAGCAGGCAATGAGCAGTTCTTC	CASSPRGYRGAGNEQFF
TRBJ2-3	NA	NA	TRBV12-3/TRBV12-4	TGTGCCAGCAGTTTAACGGCGGCGGTCACAGATACGCAGTATTTT	CASSLTAAVTDTQYF
TRBJ2-5	NA	TRBD2	TRBV4-3	TGCGCCAGCAGTCTGTGGATAGGGACTAGCGGGGGGACCCAGTACTTC	CASSLWIGTSGGTQYF
TRBJ1-2	NA	NA	TRBV7-2	TGTGCCAGCAGCCAGGACATCACGGGCGGCTACACCTTC	CASSQDITGGYTF
TRBJ2-3	once	NA	TRBV20-1	TGCAGTGCTAGACAGGGGGGCCTAGATACGCAGTATTTT	CSARQGGLDTQYF
TRBJ2-7	few	TRBD1	TRBV12-3/TRBV12-4	TGTGCCAGCAGTCCCTCCCACAGGGGACAAGATTCCTACGAGCAGTACTTC	CASSPSHRGQDSYEQYF
TRBJ1-5	few	TRBD1	TRBV7-2	TGTGCCAGCAGAGCGACAGGGGGCAATCAGCCCCAGCATTTT	CASRATGGNQPQHF
TRBJ2-5	few	NA	TRBV6-1	TGTGCCAGCAGCGCCATAGACGGTCGTTGGACCCAGTACTTC	CASSAIDGRWTQYF